These 2 T cell receptor beta chains were all obtained from the same sample, sequenced in a study of PD-1 blockade in classical Hodgkin lymphoma. Every single patient, without exception, relapsed after autologous stem cell transplantation, and brentuximab vedotin exposure varied. Method: immunoSEQ multiplex PCR; TCRdb's copy keeps in-frame clones and lacks some. The data contain 40,000 to 60,000 clones, roughly 66% of them singletons. The input for sequencing was peripheral blood mononuclear cells (PBMCs), taken before the second cycle of nivolumab. The receptors come from a human donor with classical Hodgkin lymphoma.

Comment on this clone: Other DNA sequences from this sample encode an identical CDR3 as well. The rearrangement joins TRBV9 to TRBJ2-7; D is undetermined. Trimming pared 0 bases from V and 3 bases from J, leaving 7 bases between. The CDR3 runs 13 residues. The germline CDR1 and CDR2 sequences are SGDLS and YYNGEE. CDR3 nucleotide sequence: TGTGCCAGCAGCGTAGAGGGCAGCTACGAGCAGTACTTC. Translating it yields CASSVEGSYEQYF.

The chain links TRBV6-4 to TRBJ2-2; D not resolved. Per germline, CDR1 MRHNA and CDR2 SNTAGT. CDR3 size: 12 residues. The V end was cut by 7 bases, the J end by 4 bases, with 7 bases between. Written as DNA, the CDR3 is TGTGCCAGCATTGAGACCACCGGGGAGCTGTTTTTT. Protein: CASIETTGELFF.